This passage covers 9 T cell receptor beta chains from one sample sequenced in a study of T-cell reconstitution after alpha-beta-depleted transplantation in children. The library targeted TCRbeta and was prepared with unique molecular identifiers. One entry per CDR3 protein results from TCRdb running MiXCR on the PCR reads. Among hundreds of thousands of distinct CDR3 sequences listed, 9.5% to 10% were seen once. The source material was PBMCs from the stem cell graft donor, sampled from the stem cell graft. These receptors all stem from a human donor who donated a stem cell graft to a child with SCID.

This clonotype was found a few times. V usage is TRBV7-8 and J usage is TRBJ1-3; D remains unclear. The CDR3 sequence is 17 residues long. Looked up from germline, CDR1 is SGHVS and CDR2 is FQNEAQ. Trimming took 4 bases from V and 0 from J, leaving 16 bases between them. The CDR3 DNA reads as TGTGCCAGCAGCTCTATTGCAGGATCGATCTCTGGAAACACCATATATTTT. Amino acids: CASSSIAGSISGNTIYF.

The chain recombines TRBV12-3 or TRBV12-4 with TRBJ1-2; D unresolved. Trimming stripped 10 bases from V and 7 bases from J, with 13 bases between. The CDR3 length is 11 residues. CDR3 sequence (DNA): TGTGCCACACGCTGGAGTGGTGGCTACACCTTC. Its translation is CATRWSGGYTF.

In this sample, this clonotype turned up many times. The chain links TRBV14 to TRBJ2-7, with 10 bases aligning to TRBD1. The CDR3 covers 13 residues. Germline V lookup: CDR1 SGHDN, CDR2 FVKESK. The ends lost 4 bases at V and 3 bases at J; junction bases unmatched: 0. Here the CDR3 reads CASSRDRGYEQYF. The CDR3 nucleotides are TGTGCCAGCAGCCGGGACAGGGGCTACGAGCAGTACTTC.

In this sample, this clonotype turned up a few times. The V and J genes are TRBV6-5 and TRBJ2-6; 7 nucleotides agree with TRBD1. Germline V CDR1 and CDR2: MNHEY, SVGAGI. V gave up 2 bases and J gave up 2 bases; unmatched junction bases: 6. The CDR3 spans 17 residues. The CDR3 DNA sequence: TGTGCCAGCAGTTACAACAGGGGAACGACTGGGGCCAACGTCCTGACTTTC. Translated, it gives CASSYNRGTTGANVLTF.

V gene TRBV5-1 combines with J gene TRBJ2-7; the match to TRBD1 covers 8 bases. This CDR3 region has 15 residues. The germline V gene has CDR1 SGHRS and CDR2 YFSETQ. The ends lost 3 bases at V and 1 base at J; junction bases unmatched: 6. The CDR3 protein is CASSSRQGTSYEQYF. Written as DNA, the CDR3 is TGCGCCAGCAGCTCGCGACAGGGGACTTCCTACGAGCAGTACTTC.

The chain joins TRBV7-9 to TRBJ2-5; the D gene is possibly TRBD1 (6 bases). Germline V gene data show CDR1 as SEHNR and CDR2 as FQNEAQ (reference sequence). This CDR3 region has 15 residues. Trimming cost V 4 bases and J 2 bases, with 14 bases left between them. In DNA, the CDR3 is TGTGCCAGCAGCTCGGACAGAGCCTCTCAAGAGACCCAGTACTTC. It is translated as CASSSDRASQETQYF.

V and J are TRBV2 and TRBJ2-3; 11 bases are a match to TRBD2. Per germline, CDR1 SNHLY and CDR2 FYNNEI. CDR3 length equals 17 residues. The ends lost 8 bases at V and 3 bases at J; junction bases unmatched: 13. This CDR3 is CASPLGLAGGRTDTQYF. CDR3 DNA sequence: TGTGCCAGCCCTCTGGGTCTAGCGGGGGGACGGACAGATACGCAGTATTTT.

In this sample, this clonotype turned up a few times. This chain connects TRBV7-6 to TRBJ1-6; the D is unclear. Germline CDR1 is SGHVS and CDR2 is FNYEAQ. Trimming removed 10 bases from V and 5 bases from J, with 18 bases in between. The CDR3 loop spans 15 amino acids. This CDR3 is CATRETRENNSPLHF. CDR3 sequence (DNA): TGTGCCACCAGAGAGACCCGGGAGAATAATTCACCCCTCCACTTT. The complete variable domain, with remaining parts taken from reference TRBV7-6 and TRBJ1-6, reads GAGVSQSPRYKVTKRGQDVALRCDPISGHVSLYWYRQALGQGPEFLTYFNYEAQQDKSGLPNDRFSAERPEGSISTLTIQRTEQRDSAMYRCATRETRENNSPLHFGNGTRLTVT.

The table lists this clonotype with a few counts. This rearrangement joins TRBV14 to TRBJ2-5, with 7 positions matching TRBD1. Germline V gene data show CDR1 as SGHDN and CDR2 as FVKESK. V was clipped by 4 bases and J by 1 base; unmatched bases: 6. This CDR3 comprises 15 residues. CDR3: CASSPTRTGQETQYF. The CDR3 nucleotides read TGTGCCAGCAGCCCTACCCGGACAGGCCAAGAGACCCAGTACTTC.